Below are 2 T cell receptor beta chains sequenced from a single sample in a study of human T cells and chemical hapten exposure (dated by TCRdb to the early 2020s). The library relied on RACE. Sequencing relied on a NextSeq 500. The public reads were reanalyzed by TCRdb: fastp trimming at Q25, MiXCR alignment, in-frame beta chains only. Rows matching on CDR3 protein sequence are summarized as one entry with the most common DNA and genes. This sample is represented by roughly 100,000 distinct CDR3 sequences; about 9% of them were singletons. The ten largest clones take up approximately 2% of the sample. Read against the paper, the sample's time point label means: patch test 2, 6 weeks after DPC sensitization. The intended sense of this specimen's treatment or condition label: therapeutic diphenylcyclopropenone sensitization with weekly scalp DPC. The input for sequencing was whole blood, taken in connection with sensitization to the hapten diphenylcyclopropenone (DPC). Every receptor here comes from a woman aged 40 to 50 with alopecia areata. Some clones in this sample may be carry-over from other donors' samples.

This clonotype turned up a few times. This chain links TRBV11-1 with TRBJ2-6; D might be TRBD1 (5 bases). The germline V and J ends were trimmed by 1 base and 4 bases, with 8 bases remaining between them. The CDR3 covers 15 residues. CDR1 is SGHAT and CDR2 is FQDESV in the germline V gene (reference sequence). The CDR3 is CASSLEGAGANVLTF. The CDR3 coding sequence is TGTGCCAGCAGCTTAGAAGGGGCCGGGGCCAACGTCCTGACTTTC.

For this clonotype: A read error is possible here, since a much larger clone lies one base away. This rearrangement joins TRBV9 to TRBJ2-7; 8 positions agree with TRBD2. J lost 3 bases, V lost 3 bases, and 5 bases had no gene match. This CDR3 has 14 amino acids. CDR1 is SGDLS and CDR2 is YYNGEE in the germline V gene. The CDR3 loop is CASSASGGGYEQYF. CDR3 DNA: TGTGCCAGCAGCGCCAGCGGGGGCGGCTACGAGCAGTACTTC.